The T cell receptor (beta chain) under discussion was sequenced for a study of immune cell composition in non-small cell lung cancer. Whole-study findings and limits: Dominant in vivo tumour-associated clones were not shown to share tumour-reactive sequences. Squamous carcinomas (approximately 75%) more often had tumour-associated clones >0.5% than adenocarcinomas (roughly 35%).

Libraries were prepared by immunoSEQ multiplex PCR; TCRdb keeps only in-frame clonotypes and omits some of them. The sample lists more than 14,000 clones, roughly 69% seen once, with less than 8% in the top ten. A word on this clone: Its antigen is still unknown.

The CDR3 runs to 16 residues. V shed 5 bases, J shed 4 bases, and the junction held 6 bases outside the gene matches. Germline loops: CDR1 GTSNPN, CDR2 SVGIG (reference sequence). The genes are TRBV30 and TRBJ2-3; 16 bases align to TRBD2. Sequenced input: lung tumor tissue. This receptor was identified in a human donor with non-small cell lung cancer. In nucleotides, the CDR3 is TGTGCCTGGGGCGCCGGGACTAGCGGGGGGGCAGATACGCAGTATTTT. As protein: CAWGAGTSGGADTQYF.